The 27 T cell receptor beta chains in this list originate from one sample, sequenced in a study of T cell changes during pregnancy in multiple sclerosis. The protocol was immunoSEQ multiplex PCR, while the TCRdb copy is restricted to in-frame clones and leaves out a portion. The data contain roughly 38,000 clones, almost 95% of them singletons. The sequences come from CD8+ T cells from peripheral blood mononuclear cells, collected in the third trimester of pregnancy. These receptors were obtained from a female donor with multiple sclerosis, enrolled in a pregnancy study.

A word on this clone: Its ends do not fully match the called genes, so a read error is possible. This CDR3 is CASSLVHHRQGIKNIQYF. The CDR3 DNA is TGTGCCAGCAGTTTAGTTCATCATCGTCAGGGTATCAAAAACATTCAGTACTTC. The gene calls are TRBV7-8 and TRBJ2-4; maybe TRBD1 (5 bases). The CDR3 spans 18 residues. Per germline, CDR1 SGHVS and CDR2 FQNEAQ.

The genes are TRBV7-9 and TRBJ2-7, with 9 bases that match TRBD1. The CDR3 has 14 amino acids. CDR1 SEHNR and CDR2 FQNEAQ come from the germline V gene (reference sequence). V lost 5 bases, J lost 0 bases, and 2 bases stayed unmatched. The CDR3 here is CASSVTGGSYEQYF. CDR3 nucleotide sequence: TGTGCCAGCAGCGTGACAGGGGGCTCCTACGAGCAGTACTTC.

The chain is built from TRBV28 and TRBJ1-5, with 8 bases lining up with TRBD1. V lost 4 bases, J lost 5 bases, and 7 bases stayed unmatched. The germline gives CDR1 MDHEN, CDR2 SYDVKM. CDR3 length: 15 amino acids. The CDR3 protein is CASSSQGAFDQPQHF. The DNA for the CDR3 is TGTGCCAGCAGTTCGCAGGGGGCTTTCGATCAGCCCCAGCATTTT.

CDR3 amino acids: CASSPDLGQLSYEQYF. The CDR3 coding sequence is TGCGCCAGCAGCCCGGATTTAGGACAGCTCTCCTACGAGCAGTACTTC. J is TRBJ2-7 and V is TRBV4-3; possible D gene TRBD1, 6 bases. The CDR3 covers 16 residues. The germline CDR1 and CDR2 sequences are LGHNA and YSLEER. Between the trimmed V and J ends, which lost 4 bases and 0 bases, there was a span of 16 bases.

The chain carries TRBV4-2 and TRBJ2-7, with 9 bases aligning to TRBD2. The CDR3 length is 16 residues. The J segment lost 1 base and the V segment lost 4 bases, leaving 8 bases of the junction unmatched. The germline V gene has CDR1 LGHNA and CDR2 YNFKEQ. In nucleotides, the CDR3 is TGTGCCAGCAGCCCGCTTAGCGGGAGCCGTTCCTACGAGCAGTACTTC. This translates into CASSPLSGSRSYEQYF.

This chain links TRBV5-6 with TRBJ2-7; 7 nucleotides match TRBD2. The CDR3 has 18 residues. V was pared by 0 bases and J by 1 base, with 13 bases of the junction left unmatched. CDR1 is SGHDT, CDR2 YYEEEE, per germline. The CDR3 spells CASSLVPGGRGYSYEQYF. CDR3 in DNA: TGTGCCAGCAGCTTGGTTCCGGGAGGCAGAGGTTATTCCTACGAGCAGTACTTC.

This clone ranks as large (0.1 to 1%). The V gene is TRBV4-2, the J gene TRBJ2-7, with 8 nucleotides matching TRBD1. V trimming: 3 bases; J trimming: 5 bases; junction bases outside the gene matches: 12. The CDR3 sequence is 16 residues long. CDR1 and CDR2 (germline): LGHNA, YNFKEQ. CDR3 sequence reads: CASSHPEGQGANEQYF. In DNA, the CDR3 is TGTGCCAGCAGCCACCCCGAGGGGCAGGGGGCCAACGAGCAGTACTTC.

This rearrangement joins TRBV5-4 to TRBJ2-7; D call uncertain. In germline, CDR1 is SGHNT, CDR2 YYREEE (reference sequence). The CDR3 extends over 14 amino acids. Trimming took 0 bases from V and 2 from J, leaving 9 bases between them. Written as DNA, the CDR3 is TGTGCCAGCAGCTTGGGCGGCATTACCTACGAGCAGTACTTC. Its protein is CASSLGGITYEQYF.

The V and J genes are TRBV5-1 and TRBJ1-2, with a tentative D call TRBD1 (6 bases). CDR3 length: 16 amino acids. Per the germline V gene, CDR1 is SGHRS and CDR2 is YFSETQ. V lost 0 bases, J lost 3 bases, and 15 bases lay in between. For the CDR3, the DNA is TGCGCCAGCAGCTTGGAAGGGCAGGGACATCACTATGGCTACACCTTC. This sequence encodes CASSLEGQGHHYGYTF.

The CDR3 region is CASSWTGLSTDTQYF. In DNA form, the CDR3 reads TGTGCCAGCAGCTGGACAGGCCTAAGCACAGATACGCAGTATTTT. The chain recombines TRBV11-2 with TRBJ2-3, with TRBD1 identical over 7 bases. CDR3 length: 15 residues. Germline V gene lookup returns CDR1 SGHAT and CDR2 FQNNGV. V shed 4 bases, J shed 0 bases, and the junction held 4 bases outside the gene matches.

This chain links TRBV6-1 with TRBJ2-2, with D uncertain. CDR3 length: 17 amino acids. The germline V gene has CDR1 MNHNS and CDR2 SASEGT. Deletions cut 3 bases from V and 4 bases from J, with 18 bases between. The chain's CDR3 is CASSENYGEALTGELFF. The DNA of the CDR3 is TGTGCCAGCAGTGAGAACTACGGCGAGGCCCTCACCGGGGAGCTGTTTTTT.

The chain carries TRBV7-9 and TRBJ2-1; perhaps TRBD2 as D (7 bases). This CDR3 has 14 amino acids. Germline values: CDR1 SEHNR, CDR2 FQNEAQ (reference sequence). V dropped 1 base and J dropped 9 bases, with 13 bases sitting between them. CDR3: CASSLGGGGTEQFF. CDR3 bases: TGTGCCAGCAGCTTAGGAGGGGGGGGGACTGAGCAGTTCTTC.

The J gene is TRBJ2-1, the V gene TRBV27; D is uncertain. The CDR3 runs 14 residues. Germline assignment: CDR1 MNHEY and CDR2 SMNVEV (reference sequence). V was shortened by 1 base and J by 8 bases, with 12 bases between the two germline ends. The CDR3 sequence is CASSLYARGDEQFF. The CDR3 DNA follows: TGTGCCAGCAGTTTATACGCTAGAGGCGATGAGCAGTTCTTC.

The rearrangement joins TRBV27 to TRBJ2-7; D is ambiguous. Trimming left V 3 bases short and J 2 bases short, with 8 bases between. The CDR3 length is 13 residues. The germline V gene encodes CDR1 MNHEY and CDR2 SMNVEV (reference sequence). The CDR3 coding sequence is TGTGCCAGCAGTTTTGGCTCCCCCTACGAGCAGTACTTC. It codes for CASSFGSPYEQYF.

The chain employs TRBV19 and TRBJ2-7; 8 nucleotides agree with TRBD1. The CDR3 totals 14 residues. The germline V gene encodes CDR1 LNHDA and CDR2 SQIVND (reference sequence). J lost 6 bases, V lost 3 bases, and 7 bases had no gene match. CDR3 sequence reads: CASSIFPGGSEQYF. The DNA of the CDR3 is TGTGCCAGTAGTATCTTCCCAGGGGGCTCCGAGCAGTACTTC.

V and J are TRBV28 and TRBJ2-1; 8 bases fit TRBD2. With V trimmed by 7 bases and J by 5 bases, 7 bases remained unmatched. This CDR3 is built from 14 residues. Germline assignment: CDR1 MDHEN and CDR2 SYDVKM. CDR3: CASTLLAVDNEQFF. Written as DNA, the CDR3 is TGTGCCAGCACCCTACTAGCGGTAGACAATGAGCAGTTCTTC.

The rearrangement uses TRBV28 and TRBJ1-5; no clear D. The V gene lost 2 bases and the J gene lost 6 bases, with 8 bases spanning the gap. Germline V gene sequence: CDR1 MDHEN, CDR2 SYDVKM. CDR3 length: 13 amino acids. The CDR3 DNA reads TGTGCCAGCAGTTTAATGGGAGGTCAGCCCCAGCATTTT. Translation gives CASSLMGGQPQHF. Full variable domain (rest looked up from reference TRBV28 and TRBJ1-5): DVKVTQSSRYLVKRTGEKVFLECVQDMDHENMFWYRQDPGLGLRLIYFSYDVKMKEKGDIPEGYSVSREKKERFSLILESASTNQTSMYLCASSLMGGQPQHFGDGTRLSIL.

This clone occurred once. The chain carries TRBV19 and TRBJ2-1; D is ambiguous. V was pared by 5 bases and J by 0 bases, with 11 bases between. CDR1 and CDR2 from the germline V gene are LNHDA and SQIVND (reference sequence). The length of the CDR3 is 15 residues. DNA of the CDR3: TGTGCCAGTAGTTATGCGGTGAGCTCCTACAATGAGCAGTTCTTC. Encoded protein: CASSYAVSSYNEQFF.

V is TRBV29-1 and J is TRBJ2-7, with D perhaps matching TRBD1 (6 bases). Germline-derived CDR1 and CDR2 are SQVTM and ANQGSEA. V lost 4 bases and J 3 bases, leaving 10 bases between the germline ends. The CDR3 totals 12 residues. CDR3 in amino acids: CSVVEGGYEQYF. The CDR3 region has the DNA TGCAGCGTTGTTGAAGGGGGCTACGAGCAGTACTTC.

J is TRBJ2-1 and V is TRBV27; maybe TRBD1 (6 bases). V lost 4 bases and J lost 2, with 18 bases in between. The CDR3 consists of 17 residues. Looked up from germline, CDR1 is MNHEY and CDR2 is SMNVEV (reference sequence). The CDR3, as DNA: TGTGCCAGCAGTTCACTCGGGACACAAACCACCTACAATGAGCAGTTCTTC. Its translation: CASSSLGTQTTYNEQFF.

This clone has only a few counts. The V gene is TRBV6-6, the J gene TRBJ1-5; 9 bases match TRBD1. V trimming: 10 bases; J trimming: 4 bases; junction bases outside the gene matches: 11. The CDR3 length is 15 residues. Germline CDR1 MNHNY, CDR2 SVGAGI (reference sequence). CDR3 in DNA: TGTGCCACCGACCCGACAGGGGGGAATAATCAGCCCCAGCATTTT. Protein product: CATDPTGGNNQPQHF.

V and J are TRBV4-1 and TRBJ2-2, with 7 bases aligning to TRBD2. This CDR3 region has 16 residues. Trimming took 7 bases from V and 6 from J; bases not matched to a gene: 14. Germline V gene sequence: CDR1 MGHRA, CDR2 YSYEKL. The CDR3 sequence is CASTGRAGVGAGELFF. The CDR3 DNA follows: TGCGCCAGCACAGGAAGGGCGGGAGTTGGGGCCGGGGAGCTGTTTTTT.

To note about this clone: An end of the junction does not agree with germline; a read error may underlie this. The CDR3 DNA follows: TGTGCTAGCAGCTTAGGTCCCCAGGGGATACAAGAGACCCAGTACTTC. Its translation: CASSLGPQGIQETQYF. The chain combines TRBV7-7 with TRBJ2-5; possibly TRBD1 for D (6 bases). The CDR3 runs to 16 residues. Germline-derived CDR1 and CDR2 are SSHAT and FNYEAQ (reference sequence).

This rearrangement joins TRBV10-3 to TRBJ2-1; D is perhaps TRBD2 (6 bases). The CDR3 runs to 12 residues. Per the germline V gene, CDR1 is ENHRY and CDR2 is SYGVKD. V was cut by 3 bases and J by 8 bases, with 8 bases left in between. The CDR3 region has the DNA TGTGCCATCAGTGATTCGGGGGATGAGCAGTTCTTC. The encoded protein is CAISDSGDEQFF.

The chain recombines TRBV4-1 with TRBJ2-1; D is undetermined. The CDR3 consists of 12 residues. The ends were cut back, 3 bases at V and 4 bases at J, with 4 bases in the middle. The germline CDR1 and CDR2 sequences are MGHRA and YSYEKL. The CDR3 loop is CASSHLYNEQFF. Here the CDR3 DNA reads TGCGCCAGCAGCCATCTTTACAATGAGCAGTTCTTC.

V is TRBV28 and J is TRBJ1-3; no firm D call. The V end was cut by 2 bases, the J end by 2 bases, with 10 bases between. Germline V gene lookup returns CDR1 MDHEN and CDR2 SYDVKM. This CDR3 is 15 amino acids long. The DNA for the CDR3 is TGTGCCAGCAGTTTAGACTGGGTCCCTGGAAACACCATATATTTT. As protein: CASSLDWVPGNTIYF. Based on the CDR3 plus reference TRBV28 and TRBJ1-3, the full variable domain is DVKVTQSSRYLVKRTGEKVFLECVQDMDHENMFWYRQDPGLGLRLIYFSYDVKMKEKGDIPEGYSVSREKKERFSLILESASTNQTSMYLCASSLDWVPGNTIYFGEGSWLTVV.

The chain employs TRBV2 and TRBJ1-6, with a tentative D call TRBD1 (5 bases). The CDR3 contains 14 residues. Germline CDR1 SNHLY, CDR2 FYNNEI. V lost 7 bases, J lost 7 bases, and 14 bases lay in between. Here the CDR3 reads CASIRDGGNSPLHF. The CDR3 nucleotides read TGTGCCAGCATCCGGGACGGGGGAAATTCACCCCTCCACTTT. Using reference TRBV2 and TRBJ1-6 for the parts outside the CDR3, the full variable domain is EPEVTQTPSHQVTQMGQEVILRCVPISNHLYFYWYRQILGQKVEFLVSFYNNEISEKSEIFDDQFSVERPDGSNFTLKIRSTKLEDSAMYFCASIRDGGNSPLHFGNGTRLTVT.